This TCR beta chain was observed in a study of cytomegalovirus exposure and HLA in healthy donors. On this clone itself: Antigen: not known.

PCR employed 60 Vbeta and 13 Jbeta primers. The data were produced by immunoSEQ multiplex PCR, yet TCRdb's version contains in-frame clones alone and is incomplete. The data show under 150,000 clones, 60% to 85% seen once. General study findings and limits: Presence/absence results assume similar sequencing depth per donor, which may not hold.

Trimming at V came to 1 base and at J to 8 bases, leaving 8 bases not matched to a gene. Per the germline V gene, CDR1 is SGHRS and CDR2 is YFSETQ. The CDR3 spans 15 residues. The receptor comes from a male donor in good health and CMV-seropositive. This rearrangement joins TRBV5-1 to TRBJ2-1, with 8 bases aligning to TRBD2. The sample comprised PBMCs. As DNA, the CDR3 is TGCGCCAGCAGCTTGTGGGCTAGCGGGTTCGATGAGCAGTTCTTC. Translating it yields CASSLWASGFDEQFF.